This entry lists 23 T cell receptor beta chains sequenced from one sample in a study of T cell responses to AZD1222 COVID-19 vaccine. The repertoire was sequenced with immunoSEQ multiplex PCR; TCRdb's copy has only in-frame clones and lacks some. The sample shows around 150,000 clones, roughly 92% of them seen only once. Sequencing was performed on peripheral blood, taken on day 0 of AZD1222 vaccination. The source of these receptors is an adult in good health.

V gene TRBV6-7 combines with J gene TRBJ2-5; 12 bases match TRBD2. TRBV6-7 is known as an ORF, though its function is uncertain. Germline trimming cut 5 bases from V and 2 bases from J; bases unmatched to any gene: 9. This CDR3 is built from 17 residues. CDR3 sequence (DNA): TGTGCCAGCAGTGCCCTCCTAGCGGGAGGGCCTCAAGAGACCCAGTACTTC. This translates into CASSALLAGGPQETQYF.

V usage is TRBV9 and J usage is TRBJ1-3, with TRBD1 matching 8 bases. The V and J ends lost 0 bases and 6 bases, in that order; junction bases with no gene match: 8. This CDR3 region has 16 residues. Germline V gene lookup returns CDR1 SGDLS and CDR2 YYNGEE. The CDR3 nucleotides are TGTGCCAGCAGCGTAGCAGCGGCAGGGGGCATAAACACCATATATTTT. It yields the protein CASSVAAAGGINTIYF.

As DNA, the CDR3 is TGTGCCATCACCCGTGGCGACAGGGGTAAAGGCTACACCTTC. It is translated as CAITRGDRGKGYTF. The chain links TRBV10-3 to TRBJ1-2, with TRBD1 matching 8 bases. The CDR3 has 14 amino acids. V lost 7 bases to trimming and J lost 8 bases; unmatched junction nucleotides: 12. Germline CDR1 is ENHRY and CDR2 is SYGVKD.

This rearrangement joins TRBV7-2 to TRBJ1-1; D gene unclear. CDR3 length: 14 residues. The germline CDR1 and CDR2 sequences are SGHTA and FQGNSA. V was cut by 3 bases and J by 1 base, with 9 bases left in between. CDR3 coding DNA: TGTGCCAGCAGCTTCCAGGCTGGGAACACTGAAGCTTTCTTT. Translating gives CASSFQAGNTEAFF.

This chain links TRBV18 with TRBJ2-5, with D possibly matching TRBD2 (5 bases). Trimming pared 10 bases from V and 3 bases from J, leaving 21 bases between. The length of the CDR3 is 15 residues. Germline V gives CDR1 KGHSH, CDR2 LQKENI. The CDR3 nucleotides read TGTGCCACCGCAAAGGAGGCAGCCCCTAAAGAGACCCAGTACTTC. Encoded protein: CATAKEAAPKETQYF.

V and J are TRBV11-3 and TRBJ2-1; no clear D. The CDR3 contains 14 residues. Trimming shortened V by 4 bases and J by 7 bases, and 14 bases separated the two germline ends. The germline gives CDR1 SGHNT, CDR2 YENEEA. CDR3 amino acids: CASSSQGLGNEQFF. For the CDR3, the DNA is TGTGCCAGCAGCTCTCAAGGTCTGGGGAATGAGCAGTTCTTC.

CDR3 DNA sequence: TGTGCCAGCAGCGTCCAACAGGGAGGGACTGAAGCTTTCTTT. Protein: CASSVQQGGTEAFF. The chain joins TRBV9 to TRBJ1-1; D possibly corresponds to TRBD1 (6 bases). V was cut by 2 bases and J by 5 bases, with 13 bases left in between. Per germline, CDR1 SGDLS and CDR2 YYNGEE. The CDR3 is 14 amino acids.

The chain has TRBV28 and TRBJ2-7; TRBD2 matches 9 bases. CDR1 is MDHEN, CDR2 SYDVKM, per germline. V was pared by 8 bases and J by 3 bases, with 8 bases of the junction left unmatched. The CDR3 is made up of 14 amino acids. The CDR3 here is CASRTAGGSYEQYF. DNA for the CDR3: TGTGCCAGCCGAACGGCGGGGGGGAGCTACGAGCAGTACTTC.

The gene calls are TRBV2 and TRBJ2-5; 8 bases line up with TRBD2. Per germline, CDR1 SNHLY and CDR2 FYNNEI. This CDR3 has 13 amino acids. V lost 8 bases, J lost 5 bases, and 7 bases stayed unmatched. CDR3 amino acids: CASGGGGSETQYF. The CDR3 DNA reads as TGTGCCAGCGGCGGCGGGGGGAGTGAGACCCAGTACTTC.

J is TRBJ1-1 and V is TRBV7-6; 7 bases agree with TRBD1. V was pared by 0 bases and J by 1 base, with 2 bases of the junction left unmatched. CDR3 length equals 15 residues. Germline assignment: CDR1 SGHVS and CDR2 FNYEAQ. CDR3 protein: CASSLAGDRNTEAFF. The CDR3 nucleotides read TGTGCCAGCAGCTTAGCGGGGGACAGGAACACTGAAGCTTTCTTT. Full variable domain (remainder filled in from reference TRBV7-6 and TRBJ1-1): GAGVSQSPRYKVTKRGQDVALRCDPISGHVSLYWYRQALGQGPEFLTYFNYEAQQDKSGLPNDRFSAERPEGSISTLTIQRTEQRDSAMYRCASSLAGDRNTEAFFGQGTRLTVV.

This chain joins TRBV2 and TRBJ2-7; no clear D gene. The CDR3 spans 12 residues. The V end was cut by 5 bases, the J end by 3 bases, with 8 bases between. Germline V gene data show CDR1 as SNHLY and CDR2 as FYNNEI. CDR3 protein: CASSSEFYEQYF. The CDR3 nucleotides read TGTGCCAGCAGTAGCGAATTCTACGAGCAGTACTTC.

The genes are TRBV2 and TRBJ2-1, with a tentative D call TRBD1 (6 bases). In germline, CDR1 is SNHLY, CDR2 FYNNEI. This CDR3 comprises 12 residues. Trimming removed 8 bases at V and 8 bases at J, with 13 bases between. The CDR3 loop reads CASQGQGDEQFF. CDR3 nucleotides: TGTGCCAGCCAGGGGCAGGGCGATGAGCAGTTCTTC.

The chain employs TRBV27 and TRBJ1-5; D unresolved. Germline V CDR1 and CDR2: MNHEY, SMNVEV (reference sequence). The CDR3 spans 13 residues. V lost 7 bases and J 4 bases, leaving 11 bases between the germline ends. Here the CDR3 DNA reads TGTGCCAGCACCCGGCCCGTAAATCAGCCCCAGCATTTT. As protein: CASTRPVNQPQHF.

The genes are TRBV2 and TRBJ2-7, with 10 bases fitting TRBD1. Germline assignment: CDR1 SNHLY and CDR2 FYNNEI. The CDR3 extends over 14 amino acids. The junction had 8 bases not matched to a gene; V was cut back by 6 bases and J by 6 bases. In nucleotides, the CDR3 is TGTGCCAGCAGAGAGGACAGGGGGGTAAGCGAGCAGTACTTC. Translated, it gives CASREDRGVSEQYF.

This rearrangement joins TRBV10-3 to TRBJ2-2; 7 nucleotides agree with TRBD1. J gave up 3 bases and V 7 bases, and 8 bases lay outside the gene matches. Germline assignment: CDR1 ENHRY and CDR2 SYGVKD. The CDR3 contains 15 residues. The CDR3 coding sequence is TGTGCCATCACCGGGGACAGACCTCACACCGGGGAGCTGTTTTTT. Residues: CAITGDRPHTGELFF.

The chain combines TRBV11-2 with TRBJ2-4; D possibly corresponds to TRBD1 (6 bases). V lost 5 bases, J lost 8 bases, and 19 bases lay in between. This CDR3 is built from 15 residues. The germline V gene encodes CDR1 SGHAT and CDR2 FQNNGV. The chain's CDR3 is CASSPTRGLRDIQYF. In DNA form, the CDR3 reads TGTGCCAGCAGCCCGACCAGGGGTTTAAGGGACATTCAGTACTTC.

Of note for this clone: One end of the junction varies from germline; a read error may be responsible. The chain couples TRBV19 to TRBJ1-2; tentatively, D is TRBD1 (6 bases). Germline V gene lookup returns CDR1 LNHDA and CDR2 SQIVND (reference sequence). This CDR3 has 12 amino acids. The CDR3 region has the DNA TGTGCCACCCAGGGGAGAACTTATGCCTACACCTTC. Residues: CATQGRTYAYTF.

The genes are TRBV5-1 and TRBJ2-5; TRBD1 matches 7 bases. This CDR3 region has 15 residues. V dropped 4 bases and J dropped 1; count of bases not matched to a gene: 7. CDR1 is SGHRS, CDR2 YFSETQ, per germline. The CDR3 reads CASSPPGQVQETQYF. Written as DNA, the CDR3 is TGCGCCAGCAGCCCCCCCGGACAGGTCCAAGAGACCCAGTACTTC.

This clone was seen a single time. The chain combines TRBV10-2 with TRBJ2-1; 10 bases align to TRBD2. The CDR3 is 20 residues long. The trim removed 3 bases at V and 0 bases at J, leaving 14 bases unmatched. CDR1 and CDR2 from the germline V gene are WSHSY and SAAADI. CDR3: CASSDHGTSAKLSSYNEQFF. In DNA, the CDR3 is TGCGCCAGCAGTGACCATGGGACTAGCGCCAAATTGAGCTCCTACAATGAGCAGTTCTTC.

This chain links TRBV18 with TRBJ2-7; D unresolved. The CDR3 is 12 residues long. Trimming cost V 4 bases and J 6 bases, with 10 bases left between them. CDR1 is KGHSH and CDR2 is LQKENI in the germline V gene. The CDR3 reads CASSQKDLEQYF. CDR3 nucleotide sequence: TGTGCCAGCTCACAAAAGGACCTCGAGCAGTACTTC.

The gene calls are TRBV5-4 and TRBJ1-4; D ambiguous. The CDR3 contains 12 residues. Germline CDR1 SGHNT, CDR2 YYREEE (reference sequence). V was clipped by 4 bases and J by 8 bases, with 9 bases between them. The CDR3 here is CASSTDGEKLFF. The CDR3, as DNA: TGTGCCAGCAGCACAGATGGGGAAAAACTGTTTTTT.

The chain uses TRBV28 and TRBJ1-6; 7 bases are shared with TRBD1. After removal of 5 bases from V and 7 bases from J, the junction contained 5 bases not matched to a gene. The V gene's germline CDR1 is MDHEN and CDR2 SYDVKM. This CDR3 is built from 14 residues. CDR3: CASSTGAGNSPLHF. CDR3 nucleotides: TGTGCCAGCAGTACAGGGGCTGGGAATTCACCCCTCCACTTT.

The rearrangement uses TRBV28 and TRBJ1-3; a weak D match, TRBD1 (6 bases). The V gene lost 3 bases and the J gene lost 4 bases, with 16 bases spanning the gap. Germline V lookup: CDR1 MDHEN, CDR2 SYDVKM. This CDR3 is built from 16 residues. The CDR3 bases are TGTGCCAGCAGTTTGTGGGACATGGTTTCGGGAAACACCATATATTTT. This codes for CASSLWDMVSGNTIYF.